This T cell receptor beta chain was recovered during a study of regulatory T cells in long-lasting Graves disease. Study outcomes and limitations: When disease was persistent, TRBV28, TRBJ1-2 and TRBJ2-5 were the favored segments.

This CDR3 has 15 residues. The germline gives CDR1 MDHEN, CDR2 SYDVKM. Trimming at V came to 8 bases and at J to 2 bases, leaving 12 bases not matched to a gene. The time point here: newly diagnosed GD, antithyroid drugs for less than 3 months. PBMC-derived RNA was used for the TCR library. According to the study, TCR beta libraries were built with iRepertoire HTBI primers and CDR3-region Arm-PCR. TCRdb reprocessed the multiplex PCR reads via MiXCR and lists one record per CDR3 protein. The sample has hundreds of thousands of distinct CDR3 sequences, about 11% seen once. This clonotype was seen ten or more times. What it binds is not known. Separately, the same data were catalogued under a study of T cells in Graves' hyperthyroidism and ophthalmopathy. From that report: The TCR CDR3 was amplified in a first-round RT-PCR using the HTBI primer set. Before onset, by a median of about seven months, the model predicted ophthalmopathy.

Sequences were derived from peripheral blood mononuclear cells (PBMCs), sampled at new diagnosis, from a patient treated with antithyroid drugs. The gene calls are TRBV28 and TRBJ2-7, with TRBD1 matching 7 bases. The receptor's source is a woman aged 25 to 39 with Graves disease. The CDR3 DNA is TGTGCCAGCTCTACGGCCGGGGACAGAGCCTACGAGCAGTACTTC. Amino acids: CASSTAGDRAYEQYF.